Each of the 21 T cell receptor beta chains below was sequenced from the same sample in a study of read filtering for tumor transcriptome and immune sequencing. The library was built from about 400 ng RNA with molecular barcoded adaptors for alpha/delta and beta/gamma chains. Each CDR3 protein is one row after TCRdb ran MiXCR on the reads. This sample carries about 90,000 distinct CDR3 sequences, roughly 12% of them seen once, and the ten largest clones take approximately 15%. Sequencing was done on a sample of a population of CD138-negative cells sorted from bone marrow. The receptors derive from a donor over 35 with multiple myeloma.

This clonotype has a handful of counts. The CDR3 ends on some other residue instead of the conserved phenylalanine or tryptophan, so this is likely a read error. The V call is TRBV9, the J call TRBJ2-6; D is possibly TRBD1 (5 bases). Germline CDR1 SGDLS, CDR2 YYNGEE. Trimming removed 0 bases at V and 1 base at J, with 5 bases between. This CDR3 is built from 15 residues. CDR3 sequence (DNA): TGTGCCAGCAGCGTAGGACAGTCTGGGGCCAACGTCCTGACTTCC. As protein: CASSVGQSGANVLTS.

Worth noting for this clonotype: The missing conserved phenylalanine or tryptophan at the end of this CDR3 makes a read error likely. The limits of the CDR3 on the DNA are not certain, so only TCRdb's listed CDR3 is given. The rearrangement links TRBV12-3 or TRBV12-4 to TRBJ2-1; the DNA was not compared with TRBD1, the D call given in the table. The CDR3 is 15 residues long, counting both termini. CDR3 protein: CTSSLSRGNRGRVEI.

This clonotype was detected ten times or more. The V and J genes are TRBV7-9 and TRBJ1-4; 11 bases fit TRBD1. The CDR3 loop spans 15 amino acids. The germline CDR1 and CDR2 sequences are SEHNR and FQNEAQ (reference sequence). V gave up 5 bases and J gave up 5 bases; unmatched junction bases: 4. The CDR3, as DNA: TGTGCCAGCAGCCGAGGGACAGGGGGAAATGAAAAACTGTTTTTT. Translation gives CASSRGTGGNEKLFF. The full variable domain, completed using reference TRBV7-9 and TRBJ1-4, is DTGVSQNPRHKITKRGQNVTFRCDPISEHNRLYWYRQTLGQGPEFLTYFQNEAQLEKSRLLSDRFSAERPKGSFSTLEIQRTEQGDSAMYLCASSRGTGGNEKLFFGSGTQLSVL.

This clonotype was picked up many times. This chain joins TRBV29-1 and TRBJ1-1; D is unclear. The CDR3 loop spans 14 amino acids. Per the germline V gene, CDR1 is SQVTM and CDR2 is ANQGSEA. The V end was cut by 2 bases, the J end by 2 bases, with 12 bases between. This chain's CDR3 is CSVERVFDNTEAFF. The CDR3 DNA sequence: TGCAGCGTTGAACGGGTGTTCGATAACACTGAAGCTTTCTTT. Drawing the rest from reference TRBV29-1 and TRBJ1-1, the complete variable domain is SAVISQKPSRDICQRGTSLTIQCQVDSQVTMMFWYRQQPGQSLTLIATANQGSEATYESGFVIDKFPISRPNLTFSTLTVSNMSPEDSSIYLCSVERVFDNTEAFFGQGTRLTVV.

This clonotype was recorded many times. This rearrangement joins TRBV29-1 to TRBJ1-1; the D gene is possibly TRBD1 (5 bases). Per the germline V gene, CDR1 is SQVTM and CDR2 is ANQGSEA. Trimming stripped 0 bases from V and 7 bases from J, with 12 bases between. The CDR3 runs 13 residues. The DNA of the CDR3 is TGCAGCGTTGAAGATCGGGGGGGTGGTGAAGCTTTCTTT. This translates into CSVEDRGGGEAFF. Together with reference TRBV29-1 and TRBJ1-1, the CDR3 gives the full variable domain: SAVISQKPSRDICQRGTSLTIQCQVDSQVTMMFWYRQQPGQSLTLIATANQGSEATYESGFVIDKFPISRPNLTFSTLTVSNMSPEDSSIYLCSVEDRGGGEAFFGQGTRLTVV.

This chain connects TRBV5-1 to TRBJ2-1; D may be TRBD1 or TRBD2 (5 bases each). Germline-derived CDR1 and CDR2 are SGHRS and YFSETQ. This CDR3 contains 17 residues. V was shortened by 3 bases and J by 0 bases, with 16 bases between the two germline ends. CDR3 nucleotide sequence: TGCGCCAGCAGCTGGGGGTTAGACGGTAGCTCCTACAATGAGCAGTTCTTC. The encoded protein is CASSWGLDGSSYNEQFF.

This clonotype was observed at least ten times. The rearrangement uses TRBV25-1 and TRBJ1-5; TRBD1 is a possible D gene (5 bases). The V gene lost 3 bases and the J gene lost 0 bases, with 15 bases spanning the gap. The CDR3 is 17 amino acids. In germline, CDR1 is MGHDK, CDR2 SYGVNS. The CDR3 spells CASSDGRERYSNQPQHF. DNA for the CDR3: TGTGCCAGCAGTGATGGCAGGGAACGATATAGCAATCAGCCCCAGCATTTT.

In its sample, this clonotype was seen many times. This CDR3 is CASSKMGQSRLEKLFF. Written as DNA, the CDR3 is TGTGCCAGCAGCAAAATGGGACAGAGCCGACTCGAAAAACTGTTTTTT. This sequence joins TRBV5-6 and TRBJ1-4; 7 bases fit TRBD1. The germline V gene has CDR1 SGHDT and CDR2 YYEEEE. The CDR3 runs to 16 residues. V shed 4 bases, J shed 8 bases, and the junction held 14 bases outside the gene matches.

This clonotype was observed many times. This sequence joins TRBV2 and TRBJ1-1; D remains ambiguous. V was trimmed by 7 bases and J by 4 bases, leaving 7 bases between them. The CDR3 totals 11 residues. Germline V gene sequence: CDR1 SNHLY, CDR2 FYNNEI. DNA for the CDR3: TGTGCCAGCAACCGAATCACTGAAGCTTTCTTT. This encodes CASNRITEAFF.

This clonotype was seen at least ten times. This sequence joins TRBV9 and TRBJ1-1; D may be TRBD1 (6 bases). Trimming cost V 5 bases and J 1 base, with 12 bases left between them. CDR1 SGDLS and CDR2 YYNGEE come from the germline V gene. This CDR3 comprises 14 residues. CDR3 DNA sequence: TGTGCCAGCAGTTCGGGACATTCGAACACTGAAGCTTTCTTT. It yields the protein CASSSGHSNTEAFF.

This clonotype was picked up many times. The V call is TRBV18, the J call TRBJ2-7, with 7 bases lining up with TRBD1. This CDR3 contains 13 residues. The ends lost 6 bases at V and 4 bases at J; junction bases unmatched: 6. Germline assignment: CDR1 KGHSH and CDR2 LQKENI. This CDR3 is CASSGTVRYEQYF. The CDR3, as DNA: TGTGCCAGCTCGGGGACAGTCAGGTACGAGCAGTACTTC.

This clonotype was seen more than once but under ten times. The chain couples TRBV11-2 to TRBJ2-4, with TRBD1 matching 8 bases. This CDR3 is 13 amino acids long. The germline CDR1 and CDR2 sequences are SGHAT and FQNNGV. V lost 1 base and J lost 9; bases outside the gene matches: 2. The CDR3 sequence: CASSLGQGRIQYF. Written as DNA, the CDR3 is TGTGCCAGCAGCTTAGGACAGGGGCGCATTCAGTACTTC.

The sample holds many counts of this clonotype. The J gene is TRBJ2-7, the V gene TRBV20-1; D remains unclear. The CDR3 is made up of 11 amino acids. The V end lost 4 bases, the J end lost 4 bases, and 8 bases lay between the germline ends. Germline values: CDR1 DFQATT, CDR2 SNEGSKA (reference sequence). CDR3 nucleotide sequence: TGCAGTGCTATCAACGGGTACGAGCAGTACTTC. It specifies CSAINGYEQYF.

This clonotype was recorded many times. The V gene is TRBV20-1, the J gene TRBJ2-7; TRBD2 matches at 10 bases. The length of the CDR3 is 14 residues. The V gene end was trimmed by 1 base and the J gene end by 1 base; junction bases not matched to a gene: 1. Germline CDR1 and CDR2: DFQATT and SNEGSKA (reference sequence). The CDR3 DNA follows: TGCAGTGCTAGAGGGACTAGCGGTTCCTACGAGCAGTACTTC. It specifies CSARGTSGSYEQYF.

The chain is built from TRBV28 and TRBJ2-2; 7 bases line up with TRBD2. The CDR3 consists of 19 residues. Trimming at V came to 5 bases and at J to 2 bases, leaving 17 bases not matched to a gene. Germline V gene sequence: CDR1 MDHEN, CDR2 SYDVKM. The CDR3 protein is CASSKYAPGRESNTGELFF. CDR3 nucleotide sequence: TGTGCCAGCAGTAAATATGCCCCGGGGCGGGAGAGTAACACCGGGGAGCTGTTTTTT.

This clonotype occurred a few times. Possible read error: a much larger clone is one base away. The chain employs TRBV28 and TRBJ2-7; no definite D call. The CDR3 is made up of 11 amino acids. Germline values: CDR1 MDHEN, CDR2 SYDVKM. The V end was cut by 6 bases, the J end by 3 bases, with 6 bases between. The CDR3: CASSRYYEQYF. In DNA, the CDR3 is TGTGCCAGCAGCAGGTACTACGAGCAGTACTTC.

Only a few counts were recorded for this clonotype. It may be a read error: a sequence one base away is much more abundant. The CDR3 sequence is CASNRGEGSYNEQFF. The DNA for the CDR3 is TGTGCCAGCAACAGGGGCGAGGGCTCCTACAATGAGCAGTTCTTC. The rearrangement uses TRBV28 and TRBJ2-1, with 7 bases lining up with TRBD1. The CDR3 has 15 residues. V gave up 7 bases and J gave up 0 bases; unmatched junction bases: 6. Germline V gene lookup returns CDR1 MDHEN and CDR2 SYDVKM.

Concerning this clonotype itself: A read error likely explains this, since a far larger clone differs by one base. The chain uses TRBV4-3 and TRBJ2-7, with D possibly being TRBD2 (5 bases). CDR1 LGHNA and CDR2 YSLEER come from the germline V gene. The CDR3 sequence is 16 residues long. Trimming left V 0 bases short and J 2 bases short, with 14 bases between. The chain's CDR3 is CASSQDFMREPYEQYF. For the CDR3, the DNA is TGCGCCAGCAGCCAAGATTTCATGAGGGAACCCTACGAGCAGTACTTC.

CDR3 sequence (DNA): TGCGCCAGCAGCTTGGGGTCCAGGGGTCCCACAGATACGCAGTATTTT. It yields the protein CASSLGSRGPTDTQYF. This sequence joins TRBV5-1 and TRBJ2-3, with TRBD1 as a possible D gene (6 bases). Germline V gives CDR1 SGHRS, CDR2 YFSETQ. Trimming left V 0 bases short and J 2 bases short, with 13 bases between. The CDR3 spans 16 residues.

In this sample, this clonotype turned up many times. This sequence joins TRBV29-1 and TRBJ2-1, with D hard to call. This CDR3 region has 11 residues. V lost 8 bases and J 3 bases, leaving 8 bases between the germline ends. CDR1 and CDR2 from the germline V gene are SQVTM and ANQGSEA. The CDR3 is CSSSNYNEQFF. The CDR3 bases are TGCAGCTCGTCCAACTACAATGAGCAGTTCTTC.

The table lists this clonotype with many counts. The rearrangement links TRBV28 to TRBJ2-7, with 7 nucleotides matching TRBD1. From germline, CDR1 is MDHEN and CDR2 SYDVKM. V gave up 5 bases and J gave up 4 bases; unmatched junction bases: 14. This CDR3 spans 16 amino acids. Here the CDR3 reads CASSRPSQGLYYEQYF. The CDR3 DNA reads as TGTGCCAGCAGTCGACCTTCACAGGGGCTCTATTACGAGCAGTACTTC.